This T cell receptor beta chain was profiled in a study of blood T cell repertoires in COVID-19. Turning to the study itself: Samples representing acute and convalescent COVID-19 were sourced from the United States, Italy and Spain. In each case, the material was cDNA or gDNA derived from T cells, B-cell-depleted T cells, or PBMCs.

Germline V lookup: CDR1 SGHVS, CDR2 FNYEAQ. V was clipped by 5 bases and J by 2 bases; unmatched bases: 10. This CDR3 spans 16 amino acids. In the study's own analysis: Reference gene primer amplification yielded estimated nucleated cell counts. Some clones are missing from TCRdb's copy, which holds only in-frame ones; the method was immunoSEQ multiplex PCR. V and J calls and clone size follow that table, whereas D and trimming were derived from the DNA. Found here are around 320,000 clones, roughly nine tenths of them singletons; the top ten hold over 8.5%. Seattle participants joined during active infection and were tracked over time.

This TCR was recovered from a young woman with COVID-19, enrolled during active disease. The chain couples TRBV7-6 to TRBJ1-2; 8 bases agree with TRBD1. The sample was peripheral blood. CDR3 DNA sequence: TGTGCCAGCAGCACTCATGGACAGGGAGGAAACTATGGCTACACCTTC. It encodes CASSTHGQGGNYGYTF. Full variable domain (missing parts from reference TRBV7-6 and TRBJ1-2): GAGVSQSPRYKVTKRGQDVALRCDPISGHVSLYWYRQALGQGPEFLTYFNYEAQQDKSGLPNDRFSAERPEGSISTLTIQRTEQRDSAMYRCASSTHGQGGNYGYTFGSGTRLTVV.